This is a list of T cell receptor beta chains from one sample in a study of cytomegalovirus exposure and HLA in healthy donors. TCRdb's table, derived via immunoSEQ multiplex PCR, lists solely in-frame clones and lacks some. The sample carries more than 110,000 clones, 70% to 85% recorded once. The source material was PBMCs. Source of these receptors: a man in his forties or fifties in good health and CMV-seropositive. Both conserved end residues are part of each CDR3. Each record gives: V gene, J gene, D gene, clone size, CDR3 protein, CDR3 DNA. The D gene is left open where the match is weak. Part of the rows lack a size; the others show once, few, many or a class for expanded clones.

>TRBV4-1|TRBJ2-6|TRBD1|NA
CASSQGLTGGSGANVLTF
TGCGCCAGCAGCCAAGGCCTGACAGGGGGCTCTGGGGCCAACGTCCTGACTTTC
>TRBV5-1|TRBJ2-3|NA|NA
CASSLDGYTDTQYF
TGCGCCAGCAGCTTAGACGGGTACACAGATACGCAGTATTTT
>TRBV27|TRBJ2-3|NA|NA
CASRFSGVPDTQYF
TGTGCCAGCAGGTTTTCGGGGGTCCCAGATACGCAGTATTTT
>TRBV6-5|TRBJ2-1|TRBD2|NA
CASSPGLAGVHEQFF
TGTGCCAGCAGTCCGGGACTAGCGGGGGTCCATGAGCAGTTCTTC
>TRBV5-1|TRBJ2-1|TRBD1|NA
CASSLDRGGNNEQFF
TGCGCCAGCAGCTTAGACAGGGGGGGGAACAATGAGCAGTTCTTC
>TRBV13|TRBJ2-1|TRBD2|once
CASSPGLAGNNEQFF
TGTGCCAGCAGCCCCGGTTTAGCGGGGAACAATGAGCAGTTCTTC
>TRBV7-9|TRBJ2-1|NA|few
CASSLQGGIEQFF
TGTGCCAGCAGCTTACAGGGAGGCATTGAGCAGTTCTTC
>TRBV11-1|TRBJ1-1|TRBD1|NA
CASSNSGGSRRGNTEAFF
TGTGCCAGCAGCAACTCAGGGGGCTCGAGGCGGGGGAACACTGAAGCTTTCTTT
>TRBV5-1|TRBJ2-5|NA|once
CASSFGPLFRLQETQYF
TGCGCCAGCAGCTTCGGCCCTCTGTTTAGACTCCAAGAGACCCAGTACTTC
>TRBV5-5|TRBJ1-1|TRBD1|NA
CASSLTGTGIWEAFF
TGTGCCAGCAGCTTGACCGGGACAGGCATTTGGGAAGCTTTCTTT
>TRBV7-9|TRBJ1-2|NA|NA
CASSLVEGGGYTF
TGTGCCAGCAGCTTAGTTGAAGGGGGAGGCTACACCTTC
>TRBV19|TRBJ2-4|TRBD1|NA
CASSRDRGAKNIQYF
TGTGCCAGTAGTAGAGACAGGGGAGCCAAAAACATTCAGTACTTC
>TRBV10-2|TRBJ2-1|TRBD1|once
CASSDYRQGAHEQFF
TGCGCCAGCAGTGACTACCGACAGGGGGCACATGAGCAGTTCTTC
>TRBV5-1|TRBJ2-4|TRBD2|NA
CASSVVTSRKNIQYF
TGCGCCAGCAGCGTTGTGACTAGCAGAAAGAACATTCAGTACTTC
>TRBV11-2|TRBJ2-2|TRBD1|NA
CASSLGGTGSSVGELFF
TGTGCCAGCAGCTTAGGAGGGACAGGGAGTAGTGTCGGGGAGCTGTTTTTT
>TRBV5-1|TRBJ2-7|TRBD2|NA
CASSLALAGGQNEQYF
TGCGCCAGCAGCTTGGCGCTAGCGGGAGGCCAGAACGAGCAGTACTTC
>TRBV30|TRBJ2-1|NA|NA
CAWSHGYNEQFF
TGTGCCTGGAGTCACGGCTACAATGAGCAGTTCTTC
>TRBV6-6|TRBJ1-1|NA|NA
CASSYSTGSTEAFF
TGTGCCAGCAGTTACTCGACGGGGTCCACTGAAGCTTTCTTT
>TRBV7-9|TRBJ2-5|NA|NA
CASSPGAMYQETQYF
TGTGCCAGCAGCCCCGGAGCGATGTACCAAGAGACCCAGTACTTC
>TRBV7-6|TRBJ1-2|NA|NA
CASSLGQGNGYTF
TGTGCCAGCAGCTTAGGGCAGGGAAATGGCTACACCTTC
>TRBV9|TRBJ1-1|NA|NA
CASSVTGTTEAFF
TGTGCCAGCAGCGTTACAGGGACGACTGAAGCTTTCTTT
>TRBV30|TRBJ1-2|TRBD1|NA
CAFHRGPLLTSGYTF
TGTGCCTTCCACAGGGGGCCTCTCCTAACTAGTGGCTACACCTTC
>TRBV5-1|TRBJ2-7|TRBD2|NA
CASSLGAGDAYEQYF
TGCGCCAGCAGCTTGGGAGCGGGAGACGCCTACGAGCAGTACTTC
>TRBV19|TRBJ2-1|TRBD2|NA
CASRPSGGGGNEQFF
TGTGCCAGTAGACCTAGCGGGGGAGGGGGCAATGAGCAGTTCTTC
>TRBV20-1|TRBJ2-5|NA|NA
CSASPGAAQYF
TGCAGTGCTAGCCCCGGAGCGGCCCAGTACTTC
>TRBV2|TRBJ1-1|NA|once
CASKTGTEAFF
TGTGCCAGCAAAACGGGGACTGAAGCTTTCTTT
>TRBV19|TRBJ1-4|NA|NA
CASSIGQGSANEKLFF
TGTGCCAGTAGTATAGGTCAGGGGTCGGCTAATGAAAAACTGTTTTTT
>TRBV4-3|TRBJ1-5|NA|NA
CASSQEGDQPQHF
TGCGCCAGCAGCCAAGAAGGGGATCAGCCCCAGCATTTT
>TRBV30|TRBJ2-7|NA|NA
CAWNPGSYEQYF
TGTGCCTGGAATCCGGGGTCCTACGAGCAGTACTTC
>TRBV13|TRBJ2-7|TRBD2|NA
CASSPTLGTSGGTYEQYF
TGTGCCAGCAGCCCAACCCTCGGGACTAGCGGGGGGACCTACGAGCAGTACTTC
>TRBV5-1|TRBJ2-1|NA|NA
CASSPYRIYNEQFF
TGCGCCAGCAGCCCCTACAGGATATACAATGAGCAGTTCTTC
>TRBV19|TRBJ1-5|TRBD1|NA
CASTTGEGNQPQHF
TGTGCCAGTACCACAGGGGAAGGCAATCAGCCCCAGCATTTT
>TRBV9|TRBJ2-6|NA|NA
CASSVGGGNTGANVLTF
TGTGCCAGCAGCGTAGGGGGGGGCAACACTGGGGCCAACGTCCTGACTTTC
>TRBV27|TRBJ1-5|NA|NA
CASSPVQGMNQPQHF
TGTGCCAGCAGTCCAGTACAGGGCATGAATCAGCCCCAGCATTTT
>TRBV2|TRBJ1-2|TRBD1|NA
CASSMEQGAVYGYTF
TGTGCCAGCAGTATGGAGCAGGGGGCGGTCTATGGCTACACCTTC
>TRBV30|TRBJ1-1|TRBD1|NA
CAWRWSGGSSTEAFF
TGTGCCTGGAGATGGTCAGGGGGCTCGAGCACTGAAGCTTTCTTT
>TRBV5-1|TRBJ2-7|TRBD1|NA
CASSRTPGQSYEQYF
TGCGCCAGCAGCCGTACCCCGGGACAGTCCTACGAGCAGTACTTC
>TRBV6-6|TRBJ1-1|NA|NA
CASSSTPDTEAFF
TGTGCCAGCAGCTCGACACCGGACACTGAAGCTTTCTTT
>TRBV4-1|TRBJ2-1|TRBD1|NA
CASSSLPGTGGYNEQFF
TGCGCCAGCAGCTCCCTGCCCGGGACAGGGGGTTACAATGAGCAGTTCTTC
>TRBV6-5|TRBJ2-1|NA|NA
CASERGHGPGNEQFF
TGTGCCAGCGAACGGGGACACGGGCCGGGCAATGAGCAGTTCTTC
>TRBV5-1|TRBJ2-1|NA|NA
CASSLETYNEQFF
TGCGCCAGCAGCTTAGAGACCTACAATGAGCAGTTCTTC
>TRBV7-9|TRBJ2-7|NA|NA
CASSLGGGITYEQYF
TGTGCCAGCAGCCTGGGAGGCGGGATCACCTACGAGCAGTACTTC
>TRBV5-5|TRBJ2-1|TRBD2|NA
CASRLGGSSYNEQFF
TGTGCCAGCAGACTCGGGGGGAGCTCCTACAATGAGCAGTTCTTC
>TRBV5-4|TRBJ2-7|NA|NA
CASSLSGDEQYF
TGTGCCAGCAGCTTATCCGGGGACGAGCAGTACTTC
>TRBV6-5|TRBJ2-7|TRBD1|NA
CASSYSWTGGYEQYF
TGTGCCAGCAGTTACAGTTGGACAGGGGGTTACGAGCAGTACTTC
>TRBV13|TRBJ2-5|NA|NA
CASSLQGSETQYF
TGTGCCAGCAGCTTACAGGGGTCGGAGACCCAGTACTTC
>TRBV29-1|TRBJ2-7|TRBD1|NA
CSVDYGTGGYEQYF
TGCAGCGTTGACTACGGGACAGGGGGGTACGAGCAGTACTTC
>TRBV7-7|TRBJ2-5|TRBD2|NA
CASSPKGSGRQETQYF
TGTGCTAGCAGTCCGAAGGGTAGCGGGAGGCAAGAGACCCAGTACTTC
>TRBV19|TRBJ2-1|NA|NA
CASSQQFSNEQFF
TGTGCCAGTAGCCAACAGTTTTCCAATGAGCAGTTCTTC
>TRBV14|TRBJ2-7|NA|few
CASSPSGGYEQYF
TGTGCCAGCAGCCCGTCTGGAGGCTACGAGCAGTACTTC
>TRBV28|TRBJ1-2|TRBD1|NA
CASSLPSRGAGYGYTF
TGTGCCAGCAGTTTACCGAGCAGGGGGGCCGGCTATGGCTACACCTTC
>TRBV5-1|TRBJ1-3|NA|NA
CASSLDGRTTGNTIYF
TGCGCCAGCAGCTTGGACGGCAGGACAACTGGAAACACCATATATTTT
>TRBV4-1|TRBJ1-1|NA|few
CASSQGQAWTNTEAFF
TGCGCCAGCAGCCAAGGGCAAGCCTGGACTAACACTGAAGCTTTCTTT
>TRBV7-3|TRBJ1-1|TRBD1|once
CASSLQGGTEAFF
TGTGCCAGCAGCCTCCAGGGGGGCACTGAAGCTTTCTTT
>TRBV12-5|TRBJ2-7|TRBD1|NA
CASGSGQGGGEQYF
TGTGCTAGTGGTTCAGGACAGGGTGGGGGCGAGCAGTACTTC
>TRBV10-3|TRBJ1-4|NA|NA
CAISPLGANEKLFF
TGTGCCATCAGTCCGCTGGGAGCTAATGAAAAACTGTTTTTT
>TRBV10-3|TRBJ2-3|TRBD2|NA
CAISESLAGVGDTQYF
TGTGCCATCAGTGAGTCCCTAGCGGGAGTCGGAGATACGCAGTATTTT
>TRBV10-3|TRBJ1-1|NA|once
CAIRAGVNTEAFF
TGTGCCATCAGGGCAGGGGTGAACACTGAAGCTTTCTTT
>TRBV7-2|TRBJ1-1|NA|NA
CASSLERRGTEAFF
TGTGCCAGCAGCTTAGAAAGGAGGGGCACTGAAGCTTTCTTT